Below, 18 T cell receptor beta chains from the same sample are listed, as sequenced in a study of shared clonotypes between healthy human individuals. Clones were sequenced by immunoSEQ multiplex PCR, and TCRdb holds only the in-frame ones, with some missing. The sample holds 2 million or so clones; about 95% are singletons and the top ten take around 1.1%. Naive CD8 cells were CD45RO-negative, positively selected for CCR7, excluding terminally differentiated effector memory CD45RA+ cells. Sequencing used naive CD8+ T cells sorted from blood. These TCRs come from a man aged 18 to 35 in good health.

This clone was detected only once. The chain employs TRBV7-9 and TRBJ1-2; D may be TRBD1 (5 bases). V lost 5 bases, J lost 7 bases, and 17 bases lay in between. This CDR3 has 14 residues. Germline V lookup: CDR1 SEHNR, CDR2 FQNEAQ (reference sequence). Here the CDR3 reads CASSLAGIGGGYTF. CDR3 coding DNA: TGTGCCAGCAGCCTCGCAGGGATAGGCGGTGGCTACACCTTC.

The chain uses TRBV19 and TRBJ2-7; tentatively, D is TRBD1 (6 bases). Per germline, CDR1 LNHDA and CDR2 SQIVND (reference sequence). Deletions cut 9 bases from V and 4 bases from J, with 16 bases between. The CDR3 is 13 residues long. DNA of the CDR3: TGTGCCAGCTCCTTGGGGGCGCAGTACGAGCAGTACTTC. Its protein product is CASSLGAQYEQYF.

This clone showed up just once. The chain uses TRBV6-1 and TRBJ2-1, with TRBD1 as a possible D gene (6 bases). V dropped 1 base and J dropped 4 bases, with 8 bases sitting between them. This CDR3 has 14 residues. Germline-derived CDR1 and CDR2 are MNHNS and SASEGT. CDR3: CASSEVGTYNEQFF. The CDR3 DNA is TGTGCCAGCAGTGAAGTGGGGACATACAATGAGCAGTTCTTC.

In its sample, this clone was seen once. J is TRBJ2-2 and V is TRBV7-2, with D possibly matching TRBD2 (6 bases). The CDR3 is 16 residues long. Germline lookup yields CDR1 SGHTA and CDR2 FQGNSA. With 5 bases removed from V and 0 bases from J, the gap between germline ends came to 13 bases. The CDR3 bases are TGTGCCAGCAGCCCCTGGCCGGGAGCGAACACCGGGGAGCTGTTTTTT. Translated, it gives CASSPWPGANTGELFF.

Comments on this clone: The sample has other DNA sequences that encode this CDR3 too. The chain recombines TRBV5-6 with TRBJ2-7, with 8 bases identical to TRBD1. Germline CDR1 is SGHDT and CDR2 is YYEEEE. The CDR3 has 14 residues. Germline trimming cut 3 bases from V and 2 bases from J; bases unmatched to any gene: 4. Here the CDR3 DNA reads TGTGCCAGCAGCTCTGGACAGGGACCCTACGAGCAGTACTTC. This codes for CASSSGQGPYEQYF.

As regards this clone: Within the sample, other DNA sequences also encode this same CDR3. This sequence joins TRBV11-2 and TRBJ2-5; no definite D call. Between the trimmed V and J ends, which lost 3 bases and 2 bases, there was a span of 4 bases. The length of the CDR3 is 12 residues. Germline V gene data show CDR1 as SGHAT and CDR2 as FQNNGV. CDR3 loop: CASSFSQETQYF. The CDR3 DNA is TGTGCCAGCAGCTTCAGTCAAGAGACCCAGTACTTC.

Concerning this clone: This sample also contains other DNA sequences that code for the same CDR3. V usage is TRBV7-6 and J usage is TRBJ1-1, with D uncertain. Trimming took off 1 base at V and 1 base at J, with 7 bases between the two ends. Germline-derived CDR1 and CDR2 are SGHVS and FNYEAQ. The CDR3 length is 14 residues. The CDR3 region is CASSLGRGNTEAFF. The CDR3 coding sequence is TGTGCCAGCAGCTTAGGGCGGGGGAACACTGAAGCTTTCTTT.

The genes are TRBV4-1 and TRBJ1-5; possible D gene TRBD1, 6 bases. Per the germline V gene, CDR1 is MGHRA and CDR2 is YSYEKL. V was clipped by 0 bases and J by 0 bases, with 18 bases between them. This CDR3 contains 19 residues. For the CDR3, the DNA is TGCGCCAGCAGCCAAGATCAGGGGCCCTCCTCCTATAGCAATCAGCCCCAGCATTTT. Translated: CASSQDQGPSSYSNQPQHF.

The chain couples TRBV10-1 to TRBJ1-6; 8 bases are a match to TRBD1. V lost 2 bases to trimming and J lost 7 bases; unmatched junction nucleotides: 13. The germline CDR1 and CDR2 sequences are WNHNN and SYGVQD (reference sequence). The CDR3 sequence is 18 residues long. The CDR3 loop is CASSETGQGKVWNSPLHF. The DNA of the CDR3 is TGCGCCAGCAGTGAGACCGGACAGGGAAAGGTTTGGAATTCACCCCTCCACTTT.

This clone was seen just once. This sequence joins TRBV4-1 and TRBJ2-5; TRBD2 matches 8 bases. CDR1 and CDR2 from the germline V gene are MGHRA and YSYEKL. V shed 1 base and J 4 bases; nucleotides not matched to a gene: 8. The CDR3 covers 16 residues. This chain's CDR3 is CASSQAIGGGLETQYF. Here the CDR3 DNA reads TGCGCCAGCAGCCAAGCCATCGGGGGGGGTTTAGAGACCCAGTACTTC.

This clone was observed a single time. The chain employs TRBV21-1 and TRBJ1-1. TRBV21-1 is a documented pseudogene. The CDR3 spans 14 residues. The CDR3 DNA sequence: TGTGCCAGCAGCAAAGCGCGGGGGGCGCGTAGAGCTTTCTTT. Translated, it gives CASSKARGARRAFF.

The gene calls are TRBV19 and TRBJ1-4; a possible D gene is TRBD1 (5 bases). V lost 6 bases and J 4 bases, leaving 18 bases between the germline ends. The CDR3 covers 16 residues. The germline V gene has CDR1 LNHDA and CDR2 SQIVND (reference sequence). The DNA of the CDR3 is TGTGCCAGTAGGACACGGGGCCCGAATTTTAATGAAAAACTGTTTTTT. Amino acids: CASRTRGPNFNEKLFF.

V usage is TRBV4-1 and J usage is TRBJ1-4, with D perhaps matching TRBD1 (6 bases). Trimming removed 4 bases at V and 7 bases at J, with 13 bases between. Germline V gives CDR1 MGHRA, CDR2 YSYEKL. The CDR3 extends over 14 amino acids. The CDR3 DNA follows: TGCGCCAGCAGCCTCAGGAGGGGGTTTGAAAAACTGTTTTTT. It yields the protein CASSLRRGFEKLFF.

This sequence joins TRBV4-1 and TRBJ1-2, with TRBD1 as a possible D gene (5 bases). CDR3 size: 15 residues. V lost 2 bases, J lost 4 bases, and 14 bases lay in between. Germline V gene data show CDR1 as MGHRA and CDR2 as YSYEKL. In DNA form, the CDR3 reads TGCGCCAGCAGCCAACAACAGGTGGCTACCTATGGCTACACCTTC. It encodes CASSQQQVATYGYTF.

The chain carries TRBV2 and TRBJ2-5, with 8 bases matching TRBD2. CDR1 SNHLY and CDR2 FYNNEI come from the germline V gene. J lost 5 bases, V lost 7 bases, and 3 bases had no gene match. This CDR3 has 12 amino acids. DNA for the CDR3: TGTGCCAGCATGACTAGCGACGAGACCCAGTACTTC. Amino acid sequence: CASMTSDETQYF.

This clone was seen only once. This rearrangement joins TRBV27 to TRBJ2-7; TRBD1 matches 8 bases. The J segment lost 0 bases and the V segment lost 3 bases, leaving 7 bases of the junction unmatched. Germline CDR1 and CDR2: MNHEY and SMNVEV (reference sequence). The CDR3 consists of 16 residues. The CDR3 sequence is CASSFLTGGVSYEQYF. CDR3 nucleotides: TGTGCCAGCAGTTTCCTTACAGGGGGTGTCTCCTACGAGCAGTACTTC.

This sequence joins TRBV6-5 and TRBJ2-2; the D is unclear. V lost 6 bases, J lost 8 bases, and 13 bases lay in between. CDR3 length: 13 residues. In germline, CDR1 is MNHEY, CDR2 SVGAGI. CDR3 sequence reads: CASSFDLTGELFF. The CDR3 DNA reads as TGTGCCAGCAGCTTTGACTTGACTGGGGAGCTGTTTTTT.

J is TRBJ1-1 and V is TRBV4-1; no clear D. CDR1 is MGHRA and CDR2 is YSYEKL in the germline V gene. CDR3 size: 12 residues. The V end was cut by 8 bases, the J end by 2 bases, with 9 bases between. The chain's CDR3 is CASLASNTEAFF. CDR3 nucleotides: TGCGCCAGCCTCGCCTCTAACACTGAAGCTTTCTTT.